Given below is one T cell receptor (beta chain) in context. CDR1 is SGHTA, CDR2 FQGTGA, per germline. The CDR3 has 13 amino acids. Trimming left V 5 bases short and J 0 bases short, with 7 bases between. Time point defined: blood at routine non-recurrence follow-up after resection. The entry originates in a study of spatial heterogeneity in lung cancer. Study at large: On average, each unique TCR and UMI combination appeared more than ten times in raw reads.

TCRdb ran MiXCR on the 5' RACE reads and lists one entry per CDR3 protein. The sample holds over 45,000 distinct CDR3 sequences, around 11% seen once. The chain uses TRBV7-3 and TRBJ1-1; perhaps TRBD1 as D (5 bases). Material: PBMCs, obtained at follow-up. This TCR derives from a male donor with early-stage non-small cell lung cancer. The CDR3 DNA sequence: TGTGCCAGCAGCCGACAGATGAACACTGAAGCTTTCTTT. Translated: CASSRQMNTEAFF.